The rows below give T cell receptor beta chains drawn from one sample of a study of T cells after yellow fever vaccination. TCRdb called the 5' RACE reads again in MiXCR, with one record for every CDR3 protein. Of around 30,000 distinct CDR3 sequences listed, approximately 7% are singletons. The starting material was PBMCs, either bulk or a sorted T-cell subset (CD4+, CD8+, memory, or dextramer-sorted; not recorded which), obtained on the day of the first yellow fever vaccination. These receptors were collected from a man between 18 and 35 years old who received the YFV17D yellow fever vaccine. CDR3s include the opening cysteine and the closing phenylalanine or tryptophan. The order of the fields is V gene, D gene, CDR3 length, J gene, clone size, CDR3 DNA, CDR3 protein. D genes are given only for firm matches. Size is omitted from some rows. Given values are once, few, many or a class for expanded clones.

>TRBV29-1|NA|12|TRBJ1-1|NA
TGCAGCGTTGATGTGACCGGCGATGCAGCTTTCTTT
CSVDVTGDAAFF
>TRBV5-4|NA|16|TRBJ1-1|NA
TGTGCCAGCACCACGGGAAACGGGGTCCGTGAGACTGAAGCTTTCTTT
CASTTGNGVRETEAFF
>TRBV18|TRBD1|13|TRBJ1-1|NA
TGTGCCAGCAGGCGGGACAGGAACACTGAAGCTTTCTTT
CASRRDRNTEAFF
>TRBV7-2|TRBD2|15|TRBJ2-1|many
TGTGCCAGCAGCCTCGGGCTAGCGGGACTCAATGAGCAGTTCTTC
CASSLGLAGLNEQFF
>TRBV20-1|NA|15|TRBJ1-4|many
TGCAGTGCCAGGGGATACCGGGCAACTAATGAAAAACTGTTTTTT
CSARGYRATNEKLFF
>TRBV3-1|NA|11|TRBJ1-1|many
TGTGCCAGCATCGCCAGCGGTGAAGCTTTCTTT
CASIASGEAFF
>TRBV11-1|TRBD1|13|TRBJ2-7|many
TGTGCCAGCCAGGGGGTCAACTCCTACGAGCAGTACTTC
CASQGVNSYEQYF
>TRBV4-1|NA|16|TRBJ2-1|many
TGCGCCAGCAGCCAAGTCAATATGGTCTCCTACAATGAGCAGTTCTTC
CASSQVNMVSYNEQFF
>TRBV11-2|TRBD1|16|TRBJ2-1|many
TGTGCCAGCAGCTTAGACTGGACAGGGGCCTACAATGAGCAGTTCTTC
CASSLDWTGAYNEQFF
>TRBV14|NA|12|TRBJ2-7|many
TGTGCCAGCGGGGAGACCTCCTACGAGCAGTACTTC
CASGETSYEQYF
>TRBV7-2|TRBD1|14|TRBJ2-4|many
TGTGCCAGCAGCCCACCGGGGACAGGTCATATTCAGTACTTC
CASSPPGTGHIQYF
>TRBV12-3/TRBV12-4|TRBD1|20|TRBJ1-5|few
TGTGCCAGCAGGGGACCTCCCATGCGACAGGGGTATAGTAGCAATCAGCCCCAGCATTTT
CASRGPPMRQGYSSNQPQHF
>TRBV28|NA|17|TRBJ2-4|many
TGTGCCAGCAGCAGGACCGGGACCGGTGTCGCCAAAAACATTCAGTACTTC
CASSRTGTGVAKNIQYF
>TRBV20-1|NA|14|TRBJ2-5|few
TGCAGTGCCACACGACTAGAGGGGACGGAGACCCAGTACTTC
CSATRLEGTETQYF
>TRBV20-1|NA|15|TRBJ2-7|many
TGCAGTGCTAGACCCGGACTGTTGAGCTCCTACGAGCAGTACTTC
CSARPGLLSSYEQYF
>TRBV7-2|TRBD2|15|TRBJ2-7|many
TGTGCCAGCAGCTTAGGCGGGGGGACTTCGGGGGAGCAGTACTTC
CASSLGGGTSGEQYF
>TRBV4-1|TRBD1|17|TRBJ1-6|many
TGCGCCAGCAGCCCAGCCCCGGGACAGGGGTATCCGTCACCCCTCCACTTT
CASSPAPGQGYPSPLHF
>TRBV11-1|NA|13|TRBJ2-3|many
TGTGCCAGCAGCCGGGTGGGCACAGATACGCAGTATTTT
CASSRVGTDTQYF
>TRBV12-3/TRBV12-4|TRBD1|13|TRBJ1-1|NA
TGTGCCAGCACGGGACAGCAGATCACTGAAGCTTTCTTT
CASTGQQITEAFF
>TRBV18|TRBD1|15|TRBJ1-4|many
TGTGCCAGCTCGCGAGGGACAGGCCTCAATGAAAAACTGTTTTTT
CASSRGTGLNEKLFF
>TRBV25-1|TRBD2|16|TRBJ2-2|many
TGTGCCAGCAGTGGCCTAGCGGACTCGAACACCGGGGAGCTGTTTTTT
CASSGLADSNTGELFF
>TRBV20-1|NA|14|TRBJ1-1|many
TGCAGTGCTAGTGACGGATTCATGAACACTGAAGCTTTCTTT
CSASDGFMNTEAFF
>TRBV19|NA|15|TRBJ1-5|few
TGTGCCAGTAGTACCACAGGGTTAAGCAATCAGCCCCAGCATTTT
CASSTTGLSNQPQHF
>TRBV6-2/TRBV6-3|TRBD1|14|TRBJ2-5|many
TGTGCCAGCAGGGGGGACAGGGAGGTAGAGACCCAGTACTTC
CASRGDREVETQYF
>TRBV6-1|NA|14|TRBJ1-1|many
TGTGCCAGCAGTGAAGTATCGCTGAACACTGAAGCTTTCTTT
CASSEVSLNTEAFF
>TRBV5-1|NA|15|TRBJ1-5|many
TGCGCCAGCAGCTTGTCTCCAGGGGACTATCAGCCCCAGCATTTT
CASSLSPGDYQPQHF
>TRBV5-5|NA|15|TRBJ2-3|many
TGTGCCAGCAGCTTGGTCAGCGGGTCCGCAGATACGCAGTATTTT
CASSLVSGSADTQYF
>TRBV6-2/TRBV6-3|NA|14|TRBJ2-5|NA
TGTGCCAGCAGTTTTTTAGGGATGATAGAGACCCAGTACTTC
CASSFLGMIETQYF
>TRBV6-1|NA|18|TRBJ2-6|many
TGTGCCAGCAGTGAACGCAGACACACAGGCTCTGGGGCCAACGTCCTGACTTTC
CASSERRHTGSGANVLTF
>TRBV7-9|NA|14|TRBJ2-3|few
TGTGCCAGCAGCTTATACGGGGACACAGATACGCAGTATTTT
CASSLYGDTDTQYF
>TRBV4-2|TRBD2|17|TRBJ2-2|few
TGTGCCAGCAGCCAACCGTTAGCGGGGGCAGACACCGGGGAGCTGTTTTTT
CASSQPLAGADTGELFF
>TRBV7-2|NA|16|TRBJ1-5|many
TGTGCCAGCAGCTTAGGTGGGGGGCGAAGCAATCAGCCCCAGCATTTT
CASSLGGGRSNQPQHF
>TRBV4-2|TRBD2|16|TRBJ2-3|many
TGTGCCAGCAGCCAAGAACCAGCGGGGGCCACAGATACGCAGTATTTT
CASSQEPAGATDTQYF
>TRBV6-2/TRBV6-3|NA|11|TRBJ1-1|few
TGTGCCAGCAGGACCGGGACACCAGCTTTCTTT
CASRTGTPAFF
>TRBV5-5|NA|14|TRBJ2-1|many
TGTGCCAGCAGCTCGTTGCAGGGACGGAATGAGCAGTTCTTC
CASSSLQGRNEQFF
>TRBV20-1|NA|12|TRBJ1-2|many
TGCAGTGCTAGAGATCCCGGACAGCTTCAGACCTTC
CSARDPGQLQTF
>TRBV7-2|NA|16|TRBJ1-1|few
TGTGCCAGCAGCTCCCCGGCGGGGGGTCTGAACACTGAAGCTTTCTTT
CASSSPAGGLNTEAFF
>TRBV2|TRBD1|13|TRBJ1-5|many
TGTGCCAGCAGGCGGGACAGTAATCAGCCCCAGCATTTT
CASRRDSNQPQHF
>TRBV5-6|NA|16|TRBJ2-6|many
TGTGCCAGCAGCTTGCTACAGGGCTCTGGGGCCAACGTCCTGACTTTC
CASSLLQGSGANVLTF
>TRBV14|NA|14|TRBJ1-3|few
TGTGCCAGCAGCCAAGGGGATTTTGGAAACACCATATATTTT
CASSQGDFGNTIYF
>TRBV6-5|TRBD1|14|TRBJ1-2|many
TGTGCCAGCAGTTACCTGGACAGGGTGAGCGGCTACACCTTC
CASSYLDRVSGYTF
>TRBV27|NA|12|TRBJ2-7|many
TGTGCCAGCAGTTTAAACCTTAACGAGCAGTACTTC
CASSLNLNEQYF
>TRBV20-1|NA|13|TRBJ1-5|many
TGCAGTGCTAGAGATGGGGGCAATCAGCCCCAGCATTTT
CSARDGGNQPQHF
>TRBV11-3|NA|13|TRBJ2-2|many
TGTGCCAGCAGCTTCACTAGCACCGGGGAGCTGTTTTTT
CASSFTSTGELFF
>TRBV4-1|TRBD2|16|TRBJ2-5|many
TGCGCCAGCAGCCTGACTAGCGGGGGGGAGGGAGAGACCCAGTACTTC
CASSLTSGGEGETQYF
>TRBV7-2|NA|14|TRBJ2-5|few
TGTGCCAGCAGCCCCCGCCGGCAGGTGGAGACCCAGTACTTC
CASSPRRQVETQYF
>TRBV5-4|TRBD1|16|TRBJ1-1|few
TGTGCCAGCAGCTTGCCTCAGACAGGGGGGGGGACTGAAGCTTTCTTT
CASSLPQTGGGTEAFF
>TRBV20-1|TRBD1|13|TRBJ2-7|many
TGCAGTGCTACACAGTACAGGGGTTACGAGCAGTACTTC
CSATQYRGYEQYF
>TRBV27|NA|14|TRBJ1-5|few
TGTGCCAGCAGTCACGGGACCCAGACTCTGCCCCAGCATTTT
CASSHGTQTLPQHF
>TRBV7-9|TRBD1|14|TRBJ2-7|many
TGTGCCAGCAGCTTTAGGGGGCAATTTAACGAGCAGTACTTC
CASSFRGQFNEQYF
>TRBV11-1|NA|11|TRBJ2-3|many
TGTGCCAGCACCGTATCCGGGGCGCAGTATTTT
CASTVSGAQYF
>TRBV2|NA|20|TRBJ2-4|many
TGTGCCAGCAGTGAGCGGTCCTCTCCTGGGGCAGTTCTAGCCAAAAACATTCAGTACTTC
CASSERSSPGAVLAKNIQYF
>TRBV12-3/TRBV12-4|NA|14|TRBJ2-3|few
TGTGCCAGCAGTTTAGTGACAGCGACAGATACGCAGTATTTT
CASSLVTATDTQYF
>TRBV30|NA|11|TRBJ1-1|many
TGTGCCTGGAGTGTTGGGGGGGCAGCTTTCTTT
CAWSVGGAAFF
>TRBV3-1|NA|15|TRBJ1-3|many
TGTGCCAGCAGCGACAATCCGGGGCCTGGAAACACCATATATTTT
CASSDNPGPGNTIYF